Included here is one T cell receptor (beta chain) sequence, with context. What antigen it recognizes has not been identified. Base qualities are not provided; no much larger clone lies one nucleotide away. The data stem from a study of blood T cell repertoires in COVID-19 (dated by TCRdb to about 2020). With regard to the full study: The collaborator samples originated in the United States, Italy and Spain and spanned the acute and convalescent phases of COVID-19. The prospective study material was composed of cDNA or gDNA derived from T cells, B-cell-depleted T cells, or PBMCs. The dataset comprised deeply sampled blood TCRbeta repertoires from subjects exposed to, actively infected with, or recovered from COVID-19. The repertoires were made available in a free public database intended to serve as a resource for research on the immune response to SARS-CoV-2. The samples were drawn from two sources: the first 160 participants of the ongoing ImmuneRACE study, and over 1,000 subjects contributed by 6 global collaborators. The sample metadata nearly always contained a de-identified subject ID, COVID-19 status, age in years and sex. Where available, HLA class I and class II types were taken from metadata supplied by the sample provider and were not determined by assay-based typing.

Reading from cysteine to phenylalanine, the CDR3 counts 13 amino acids. Only the CDR3 region is kept as DNA, spanning 39 bases read in frame from base 1. Trimming takes 4 bases from V and 4 bases from J, and the germline ends sit 10 bases apart. Looking up the germline V gene yields CDR1 MGHDK and CDR2 SYGVNS. Results and caveats for the whole study, not just this receptor: The quantity of clinical and demographic metadata differed by source and by participant and was supplied without curation.

Collaborating institutions collected whole blood in K2EDTA tubes following their own protocols. For TCRbeta analysis, collaborator samples were shipped as frozen whole blood, as isolated PBMCs, or as DNA extracted from either sample type. TCRbeta CDR3 regions were amplified from genomic DNA by means of the immunoSEQ Assay, a bias-controlled multiplex PCR. For the original study's pipeline: The number of nucleated cells in each sample was estimated from the amplification of reference gene primers within the assay. To quantify the absolute abundance of each unique TCRbeta CDR3 rearrangement, sequence reads were collapsed and filtered. Productive Simpson clonality was computed per sample as the square root of Simpson's diversity index over productive rearrangements. Sourced from immuneACCESS, this table was stored by TCRdb with only in-frame sequences that have V and J called. A share of the clones is absent; for the studies checked, an unresolved V gene accounts for under half, and the remainder has no known explanation. Clone size and the V and J calls come from that table; the DNA yielded D and trimming. The table for this sample lists roughly 330,000 clones; over 70% of them were counted only once. About 1.2% of the sample comes from the top ten.

The material sequenced was peripheral blood. The V gene is TRBV25-1 and the J gene is TRBJ1-2; matching of 5 bases hints at TRBD1 as the D gene. This clonotype was sampled from a woman in her fifties or sixties with acute or convalescent COVID-19. The DNA sequence follows: TGTGCCAGCAGTGTGGGGGGAAGCTATGGCTACACCTTC. This gives the protein CASSVGGSYGYTF.